What follows is one T cell receptor beta chain and its context. Repertoires were generated with immunoSEQ multiplex PCR, while TCRdb's copy carries only in-frame clones and drops some. The sample lists 120,000 to 150,000 clones; 88% were seen once. This sample is part of a study of blood T cell repertoires in COVID-19. Deletions cut 8 bases from V and 3 bases from J, with 10 bases between. The CDR3 is made up of 13 amino acids. Germline CDR1 is SGHTA and CDR2 is FQGNSA. The receptor was isolated from a woman aged 60-75 years with acute or convalescent COVID-19. The chain combines TRBV7-2 with TRBJ1-4, with D possibly matching TRBD1 (6 bases). The specimen was peripheral blood. CDR3 protein: CASAGQSNEKLFF. The DNA for the CDR3 is TGTGCCAGCGCCGGACAGTCTAATGAAAAACTGTTTTTT.